Included here is one TCR beta chain sequence, with context. Its target is not known. The CDR3 consists of 16 residues. J was trimmed by 6 bases and V by 7 bases; bases with no gene match: 11. Per germline, CDR1 SGHVS and CDR2 FNYEAQ. The data stem from a study of OX40 agonist ivuxolimab in advanced cancers. On the study more broadly: Of the patients, three showed partial responses, one with hepatocellular carcinoma and two with cutaneous melanoma. Study outcomes and limitations: Compared with others, partial responders at 0.1-3.0 mg/kg displayed clonal expansion among the lowest.

Sequencing was performed with immunoSEQ multiplex PCR; in TCRdb, only in-frame clones are kept and a portion is missing. The sample contains about 65,000 clones, 90% to 95% of which appear only once. The clonotype was recovered from an adult with an advanced solid tumor such as melanoma, head and neck, liver or kidney cancer. This sample comprised CD4+ or CD8+ T cells sorted from blood, obtained in a trial of the OX40 agonist ivuxolimab. V usage is TRBV7-6 and J usage is TRBJ2-1; the match to TRBD2 covers 11 bases. The CDR3 spells CASTPGALAGGNEQFF. In nucleotides, the CDR3 is TGTGCCAGCACCCCTGGGGCGCTAGCGGGAGGCAATGAGCAGTTCTTC.